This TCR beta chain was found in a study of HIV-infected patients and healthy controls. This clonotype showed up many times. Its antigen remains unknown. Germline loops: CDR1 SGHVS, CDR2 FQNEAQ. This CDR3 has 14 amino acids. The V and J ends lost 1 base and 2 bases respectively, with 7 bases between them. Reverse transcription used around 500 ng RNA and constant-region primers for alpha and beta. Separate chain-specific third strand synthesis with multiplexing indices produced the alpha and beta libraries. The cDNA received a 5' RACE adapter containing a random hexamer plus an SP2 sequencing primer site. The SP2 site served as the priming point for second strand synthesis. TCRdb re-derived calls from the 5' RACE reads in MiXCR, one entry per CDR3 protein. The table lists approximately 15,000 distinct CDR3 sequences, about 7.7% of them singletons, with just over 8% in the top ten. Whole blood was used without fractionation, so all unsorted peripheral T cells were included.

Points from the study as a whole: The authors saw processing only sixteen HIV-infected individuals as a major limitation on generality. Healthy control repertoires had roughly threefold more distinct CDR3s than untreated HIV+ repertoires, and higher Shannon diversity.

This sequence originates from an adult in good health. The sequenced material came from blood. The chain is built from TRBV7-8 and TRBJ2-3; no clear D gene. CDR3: CASSLVIFTDTQYF. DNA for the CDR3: TGTGCCAGCAGCTTAGTAATATTCACAGATACGCAGTATTTT.